What follows are 22 T cell receptor beta chains derived from one specimen sequenced in a study of cytomegalovirus exposure and HLA in healthy donors. 60 Vbeta and 13 Jbeta primers were used in PCR. Repertoires were generated with immunoSEQ multiplex PCR, while TCRdb's copy carries only in-frame clones and drops some. Of 200,000 to 250,000 clones in the sample, 75% to 90% are singletons; the top ten hold 0.9% to 1.1%. Sequenced material: PBMCs. Every receptor here comes from a woman younger than 30 in good health and CMV-seronegative.

V and J are TRBV5-5 and TRBJ2-1; D may be TRBD1 (5 bases). The CDR3 extends over 15 amino acids. CDR1 and CDR2 (germline): SGHKS, YYEKEE (reference sequence). V was cut by 0 bases and J by 2 bases, with 9 bases left in between. The CDR3 DNA reads as TGTGCCAGCAGCTTGGGGACACCAGCCTACAATGAGCAGTTCTTC. Translating gives CASSLGTPAYNEQFF.

This chain uses TRBV5-1 with TRBJ1-2; TRBD1 matches at 7 bases. V shed 6 bases, J shed 6 bases, and the junction held 14 bases outside the gene matches. The CDR3 contains 15 residues. Germline V gene sequence: CDR1 SGHRS, CDR2 YFSETQ. The DNA of the CDR3 is TGCGCCAGCAACGATCCGACAGGGCCTCCGGATGGCTACACCTTC. Protein sequence: CASNDPTGPPDGYTF.

The chain is built from TRBV9 and TRBJ2-1, with D possibly being TRBD2 (6 bases). The CDR3 covers 15 residues. The germline V gene has CDR1 SGDLS and CDR2 YYNGEE. Trimming shortened V by 1 base and J by 0 bases, and 8 bases separated the two germline ends. CDR3 loop: CASSVTSSSYNEQFF. CDR3 DNA: TGTGCCAGCAGCGTAACTAGCAGCTCCTACAATGAGCAGTTCTTC. Together with reference TRBV9 and TRBJ2-1, the CDR3 gives the full variable domain: DSGVTQTPKHLITATGQRVTLRCSPRSGDLSVYWYQQSLDQGLQFLIQYYNGEERAKGNILERFSAQQFPDLHSELNLSSLELGDSALYFCASSVTSSSYNEQFFGPGTRLTVL.

This chain uses TRBV9 with TRBJ2-5, with 9 bases identical to TRBD1. The trim removed 0 bases at V and 4 bases at J, leaving 7 bases unmatched. Looked up from germline, CDR1 is SGDLS and CDR2 is YYNGEE. CDR3 length: 16 amino acids. The CDR3, as DNA: TGTGCCAGCAGCGTAGGGGGGGACAGGGTTTCAGAGACCCAGTACTTC. Its protein is CASSVGGDRVSETQYF.

This chain connects TRBV4-3 to TRBJ1-1; D ambiguous. CDR1 LGHNA and CDR2 YSLEER come from the germline V gene. Trimming took off 4 bases at V and 4 bases at J, with 13 bases between the two ends. This CDR3 is 14 amino acids long. CDR3 DNA sequence: TGCGCCAGCAGCCTCGAGGGCACAAGCACTGAAGCTTTCTTT. Its translation is CASSLEGTSTEAFF.

There are a few counts of this clone. The chain combines TRBV4-3 with TRBJ1-1; the match to TRBD1 covers 7 bases. V gave up 0 bases and J gave up 3 bases; unmatched junction bases: 13. The CDR3 loop spans 18 amino acids. CDR1 is LGHNA and CDR2 is YSLEER in the germline V gene. CDR3 amino acids: CASSQDKRTGEGYTEAFF. The CDR3 nucleotides read TGCGCCAGCAGCCAAGATAAAAGAACAGGGGAAGGGTACACTGAAGCTTTCTTT.

The rearrangement uses TRBV6-5 and TRBJ1-2, with TRBD1 identical over 9 bases. CDR1 is MNHEY and CDR2 is SVGAGI in the germline V gene. The CDR3 contains 15 residues. Trimming at V came to 6 bases and at J to 6 bases, leaving 11 bases not matched to a gene. The CDR3 region is CASRQTGGAEDGYTF. The DNA for the CDR3 is TGTGCCAGCAGACAAACAGGGGGCGCAGAGGATGGCTACACCTTC.

The CDR3 region is CAWKTSGQGDQPQHF. CDR3 nucleotides: TGTGCCTGGAAAACATCGGGACAGGGGGATCAGCCCCAGCATTTT. V usage is TRBV30 and J usage is TRBJ1-5, with TRBD1 identical over 11 bases. Germline CDR1 GTSNPN, CDR2 SVGIG (reference sequence). Losses at the gene ends were 4 bases for V and 5 bases for J; bases not matched to a gene: 7. The CDR3 sequence is 15 residues long.

CDR3 bases: TGCGCCAGCAGCTTAGGAGGCCCCCAAGAGACCCAGTACTTC. Protein sequence: CASSLGGPQETQYF. This chain connects TRBV5-1 to TRBJ2-5, with D tentatively TRBD2 (5 bases). This CDR3 has 14 amino acids. With 2 bases removed from V and 1 base from J, the gap between germline ends came to 9 bases. Germline V lookup: CDR1 SGHRS, CDR2 YFSETQ.

As to this clone: Other DNA sequences within the sample encode an identical CDR3. In nucleotides, the CDR3 is TGTGCCAGCAGCGTAGGAGGTGACTCCTACGAGCAGTACTTC. Its protein product is CASSVGGDSYEQYF. The chain uses TRBV9 and TRBJ2-7; no definite D call. CDR1 SGDLS and CDR2 YYNGEE come from the germline V gene. V gave up 0 bases and J gave up 0 bases, with 7 bases separating them. This CDR3 region has 14 residues. Variable domain in full (rest from reference TRBV9 and TRBJ2-7): DSGVTQTPKHLITATGQRVTLRCSPRSGDLSVYWYQQSLDQGLQFLIQYYNGEERAKGNILERFSAQQFPDLHSELNLSSLELGDSALYFCASSVGGDSYEQYFGPGTRLTVT.

V gene TRBV19 combines with J gene TRBJ2-7; 7 bases agree with TRBD1. CDR3 length equals 15 residues. Germline V gene sequence: CDR1 LNHDA, CDR2 SQIVND (reference sequence). J was trimmed by 0 bases and V by 5 bases; bases with no gene match: 7. CDR3 in amino acids: CASSPWTGASYEQYF. The CDR3 region has the DNA TGTGCCAGTAGTCCTTGGACAGGTGCCTCCTACGAGCAGTACTTC.

This clone showed up just a few times. The chain has TRBV6-5 and TRBJ1-1; weak D call: TRBD1 (6 bases). In germline, CDR1 is MNHEY, CDR2 SVGAGI. V lost 5 bases and J 11 bases, leaving 21 bases between the germline ends. The CDR3 runs to 14 residues. CDR3 DNA: TGTGCCAGCAGTGAATATAACCGGGACAAACGGGCTTTCTTT. Translation gives CASSEYNRDKRAFF.

The chain employs TRBV18 and TRBJ1-4; D gene ambiguous. The V end was cut by 1 base, the J end by 3 bases, with 6 bases between. Germline V gene lookup returns CDR1 KGHSH and CDR2 LQKENI. The CDR3 length is 14 residues. CDR3 in amino acids: CASSPLPSNEKLFF. The CDR3 nucleotides read TGTGCCAGCTCACCACTCCCATCTAATGAAAAACTGTTTTTT.

The chain joins TRBV11-2 to TRBJ1-1; a possible D gene is TRBD1 (5 bases). Trimming removed 1 base at V and 0 bases at J, with 9 bases between. CDR3 length equals 15 residues. Germline values: CDR1 SGHAT, CDR2 FQNNGV. CDR3 protein: CASSLGAGMNTEAFF. CDR3 coding DNA: TGTGCCAGCAGCTTAGGGGCAGGGATGAACACTGAAGCTTTCTTT.

V is TRBV6-5 and J is TRBJ1-4; D is possibly TRBD1 (5 bases). V dropped 0 bases and J dropped 8 bases, with 16 bases sitting between them. CDR1 is MNHEY, CDR2 SVGAGI, per germline. CDR3 length: 16 amino acids. CDR3 bases: TGTGCCAGCAGTTACTCCCGGGGCGGGGTAGGAGAAAAACTGTTTTTT. It translates to CASSYSRGGVGEKLFF.

V and J are TRBV5-4 and TRBJ2-3, with D perhaps matching TRBD2 (5 bases). Germline V gene data show CDR1 as SGHNT and CDR2 as YYREEE (reference sequence). This CDR3 has 14 amino acids. The V end was cut by 4 bases, the J end by 0 bases, with 9 bases between. CDR3 protein: CASSASGSTDTQYF. Here the CDR3 DNA reads TGTGCCAGCAGCGCGAGCGGAAGCACAGATACGCAGTATTTT.

This sequence joins TRBV4-1 and TRBJ2-5, with 8 bases aligning to TRBD2. The germline CDR1 and CDR2 sequences are MGHRA and YSYEKL. CDR3 length: 16 residues. Trimming took 0 bases from V and 5 from J; bases not matched to a gene: 8. The CDR3: CASSQDTSGGRETQYF. Here the CDR3 DNA reads TGCGCCAGCAGCCAAGATACTAGCGGAGGGAGGGAGACCCAGTACTTC.

In this sample, this clone turned up a few times. In nucleotides, the CDR3 is TGTGCCAGCTCACCACCGCGTGCAGGGCCTCCATCTATCTATGGCTACACCTTC. It is translated as CASSPPRAGPPSIYGYTF. The chain couples TRBV18 to TRBJ1-2; a possible D gene is TRBD1 (5 bases). The CDR3 sequence is 18 residues long. Germline values: CDR1 KGHSH, CDR2 LQKENI. The V end was cut by 0 bases, the J end by 4 bases, with 21 bases between.

The chain uses TRBV19 and TRBJ1-1; TRBD1 aligns across 10 bases. This CDR3 region has 17 residues. With V trimmed by 6 bases and J by 0 bases, 10 bases remained unmatched. Per the germline V gene, CDR1 is LNHDA and CDR2 is SQIVND (reference sequence). CDR3 bases: TGTGCCAGTAGCATACGACAGGGGGCTTATTTGAACACTGAAGCTTTCTTT. This codes for CASSIRQGAYLNTEAFF.

The chain uses TRBV19 and TRBJ2-5, with a possible D match to TRBD1 (6 bases). The CDR3 is 13 amino acids. V lost 9 bases and J lost 2, with 13 bases in between. CDR1 is LNHDA, CDR2 SQIVND, per germline (reference sequence). CDR3 DNA: TGTGCCAGCCATTTTAGGGGGCAAGAGACCCAGTACTTC. Its translation is CASHFRGQETQYF.

The table lists this clone with a few counts. This sequence joins TRBV11-2 and TRBJ1-1; D gene unclear. V dropped 1 base and J dropped 7 bases, with 10 bases sitting between them. CDR1 and CDR2 (germline): SGHAT, FQNNGV. This CDR3 has 13 amino acids. The CDR3 DNA is TGTGCCAGCAGCTTAGGGAGGCAGGTTGAAGCTTTCTTT. Translated: CASSLGRQVEAFF. Complete variable domain (other parts from reference TRBV11-2 and TRBJ1-1): EAGVAQSPRYKIIEKRQSVAFWCNPISGHATLYWYQQILGQGPKLLIQFQNNGVVDDSQLPKDRFSAERLKGVDSTLKIQPAKLEDSAVYLCASSLGRQVEAFFGQGTRLTVV.

The chain recombines TRBV7-9 with TRBJ1-1; tentatively, D is TRBD1 (5 bases). Between the trimmed V and J ends, which lost 3 bases and 1 base, there was a span of 15 bases. Germline V gene lookup returns CDR1 SEHNR and CDR2 FQNEAQ (reference sequence). CDR3 size: 16 residues. The CDR3 sequence is CASSFSRRGWNTEAFF. In nucleotides, the CDR3 is TGTGCCAGCAGCTTTAGTCGGAGGGGTTGGAACACTGAAGCTTTCTTT.